Reported below is one TCR beta chain. The target antigen is unknown. This specimen comes from a study of T cell responses to AZD1222 COVID-19 vaccine. Findings and limits, study-wide: Distributed over spike, vaccine-associated CD4 TCRs predominated at 160-218 and 743-854.

Assay used: immunoSEQ multiplex PCR; TCRdb lists only in-frame clones, some missing. The table has over 95,000 clones, 88% seen once; the top ten hold approximately 6.4%. The clonotype comes from an adult who received the AZD1222 COVID-19 vaccine. The specimen was peripheral blood, collected 28 days after the second AZD1222 dose.

The CDR3 DNA reads as TGCAGCGGGGTATCTAGCGGGGGGGCCGAGCAGTACTTC. This sequence encodes CSGVSSGGAEQYF. The chain combines TRBV29-1 with TRBJ2-7; the match to TRBD2 covers 12 bases. V dropped 7 bases and J dropped 6; count of bases not matched to a gene: 7. Germline V CDR1 and CDR2: SQVTM, ANQGSEA. The CDR3 is 13 residues long.